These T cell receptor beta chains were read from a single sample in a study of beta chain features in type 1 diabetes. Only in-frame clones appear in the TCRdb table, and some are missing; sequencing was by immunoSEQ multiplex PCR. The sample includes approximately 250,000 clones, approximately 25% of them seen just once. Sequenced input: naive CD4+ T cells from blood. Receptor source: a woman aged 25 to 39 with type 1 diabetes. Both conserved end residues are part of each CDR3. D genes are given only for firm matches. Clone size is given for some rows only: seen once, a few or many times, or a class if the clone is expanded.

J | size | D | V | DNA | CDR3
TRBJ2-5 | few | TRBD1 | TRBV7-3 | TGTGCCAGCAGCAGAGGACAGGGGATGGAAGAGACCCAGTACTTC | CASSRGQGMEETQYF
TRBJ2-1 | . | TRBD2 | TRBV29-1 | TGCAGCGCAAGACTAGCGGGGCACTACAATGAGCAGTTCTTC | CSARLAGHYNEQFF
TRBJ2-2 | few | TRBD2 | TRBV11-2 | TGTGCCAGCAGCTTATCGGGAGGTACCGGGGAGCTGTTTTTT | CASSLSGGTGELFF
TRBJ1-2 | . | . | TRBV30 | TGTGCCTGGAGTGTATCTACCACTGTGAGTGGCTACACCTTC | CAWSVSTTVSGYTF
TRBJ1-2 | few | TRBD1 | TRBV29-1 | TGCAGCGTTCGTGTAGACAGGGCTCATGGCTACACCTTC | CSVRVDRAHGYTF
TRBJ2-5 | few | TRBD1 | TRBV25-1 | TGTGCCAGCAGGACCGGGACAGGGGTTAAGACCCAGTACTTC | CASRTGTGVKTQYF
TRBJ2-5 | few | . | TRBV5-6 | TGTGCCAGCAGGCGACCCCGGGACTCGAAGACCCAGTACTTC | CASRRPRDSKTQYF
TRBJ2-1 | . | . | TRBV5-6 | TGTGCCAGCAGCTTGAGTCAGTATTCCGTTGGGCAGTTCTTC | CASSLSQYSVGQFF
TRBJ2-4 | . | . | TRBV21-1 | TGTGCCAGCAGCAGGTCTAGCGGGAGTGGAGGTTCCAAAAACATTCAGTACTTC | CASSRSSGSGGSKNIQYF
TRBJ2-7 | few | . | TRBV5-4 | TGTGCCAGCAGCTCAAGAAGGGGGACGATCGGATACGAGCAGTACTTC | CASSSRRGTIGYEQYF